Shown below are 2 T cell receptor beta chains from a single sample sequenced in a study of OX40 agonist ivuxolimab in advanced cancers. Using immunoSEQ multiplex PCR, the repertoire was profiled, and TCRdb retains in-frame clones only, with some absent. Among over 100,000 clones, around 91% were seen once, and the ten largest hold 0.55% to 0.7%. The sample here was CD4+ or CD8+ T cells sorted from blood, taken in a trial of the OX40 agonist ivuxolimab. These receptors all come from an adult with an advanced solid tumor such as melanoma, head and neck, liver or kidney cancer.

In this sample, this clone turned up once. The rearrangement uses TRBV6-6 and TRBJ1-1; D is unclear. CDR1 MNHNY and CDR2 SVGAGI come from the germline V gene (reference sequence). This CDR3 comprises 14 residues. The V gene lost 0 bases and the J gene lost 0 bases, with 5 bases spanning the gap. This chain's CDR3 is CASSYSRMNTEAFF. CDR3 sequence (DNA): TGTGCCAGCAGTTACTCCAGGATGAACACTGAAGCTTTCTTT.

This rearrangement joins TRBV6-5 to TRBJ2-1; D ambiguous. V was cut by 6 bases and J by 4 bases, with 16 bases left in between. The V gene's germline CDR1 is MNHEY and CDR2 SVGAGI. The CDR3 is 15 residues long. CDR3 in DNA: TGTGCCAGCAGCGAACTCCGACGTGGGTACAATGAGCAGTTCTTC. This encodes CASSELRRGYNEQFF.